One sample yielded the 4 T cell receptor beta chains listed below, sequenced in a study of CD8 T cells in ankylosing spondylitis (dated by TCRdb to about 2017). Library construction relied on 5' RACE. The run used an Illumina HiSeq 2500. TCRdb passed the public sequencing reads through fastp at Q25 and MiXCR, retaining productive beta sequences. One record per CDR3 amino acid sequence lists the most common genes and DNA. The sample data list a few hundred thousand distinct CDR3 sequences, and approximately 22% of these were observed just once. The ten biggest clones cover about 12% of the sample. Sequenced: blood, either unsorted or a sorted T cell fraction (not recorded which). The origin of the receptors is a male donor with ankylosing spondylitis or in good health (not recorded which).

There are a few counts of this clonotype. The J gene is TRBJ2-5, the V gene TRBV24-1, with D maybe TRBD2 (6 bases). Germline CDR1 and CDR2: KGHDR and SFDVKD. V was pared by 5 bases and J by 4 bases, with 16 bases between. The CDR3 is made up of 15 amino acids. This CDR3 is CATSGPWRGLETQYF. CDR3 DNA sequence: TGTGCCACCAGTGGTCCTTGGCGGGGTTTAGAGACCCAGTACTTC.

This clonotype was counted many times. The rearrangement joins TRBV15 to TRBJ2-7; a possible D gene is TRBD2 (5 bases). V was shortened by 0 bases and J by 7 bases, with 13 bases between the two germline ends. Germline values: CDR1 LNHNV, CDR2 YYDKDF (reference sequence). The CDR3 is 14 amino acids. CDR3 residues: CATSRDEEAGEQYF. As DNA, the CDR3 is TGTGCCACCAGCAGAGATGAGGAGGCCGGTGAGCAGTACTTC.

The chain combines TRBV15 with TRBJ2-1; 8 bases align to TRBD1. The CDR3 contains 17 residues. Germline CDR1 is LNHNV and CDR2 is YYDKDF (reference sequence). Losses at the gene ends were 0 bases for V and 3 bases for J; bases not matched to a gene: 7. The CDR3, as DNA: TGTGCCACCAGCAGAGATTGGGCCGGGACAGGCTACAATGAGCAGTTCTTC. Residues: CATSRDWAGTGYNEQFF.

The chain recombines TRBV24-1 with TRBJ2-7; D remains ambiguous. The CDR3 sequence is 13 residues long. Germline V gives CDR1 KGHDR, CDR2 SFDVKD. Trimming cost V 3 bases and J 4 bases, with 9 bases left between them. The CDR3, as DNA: TGTGCCACCAGTGATGTCCCAGGATACGAGCAGTACTTC. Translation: CATSDVPGYEQYF.